This TCR beta chain derives from a study of blood T cells in healthy people across ages. Individuals who donated were healthy Caucasians from Russia aged roughly 6 to 100. A second about 7 to 11 cycle PCR used barcoded and J-beta primers. MiXCR, applied by TCRdb to the 5' RACE reads, yields one record per CDR3 protein. The sample lists some 1.4 million distinct CDR3 sequences; approximately 38% were seen once. A few counts support this clonotype. The V segment lost 0 bases and the J segment 4 bases; nucleotides outside the gene matches: 12. The CDR3 runs to 18 residues. Germline V lookup: CDR1 LGHDT, CDR2 YNNKEL (reference sequence).

This chain links TRBV3-1 with TRBJ2-7, with 10 bases identical to TRBD2. This clonotype was sampled from a woman aged 18-30 years in good health. Sequenced sample: blood. The CDR3 sequence: CASSQDLSLAGVFYEQYF. In nucleotides, the CDR3 is TGTGCCAGCAGCCAAGATCTCAGTCTAGCGGGGGTATTTTACGAGCAGTACTTC.